This T cell receptor beta chain appears in the sequencing data of a study of blood T cells in healthy people across ages. For the second PCR, which ran for 7 to 11 cycles, a sample-barcoded 5' primer and a J-beta primer mix were used. One entry per CDR3 protein results from TCRdb running MiXCR on the 5' RACE reads. The sample includes fewer than 700,000 distinct CDR3 sequences, around 50% of them seen just once. The CDR3 spans 17 residues. This chain connects TRBV21-1 to TRBJ2-7. The last part of the DNA fits TRBJ2-4 better; the J call may be wrong. TRBV21-1 is reported as a pseudogene. Sample: blood. This sequence originates from an elderly man in good health. The CDR3 is CASTHHVHTLAKNIQYF. The CDR3, as DNA: TGTGCCAGCACCCACCACGTTCACACATTAGCCAAAAACATTCAGTACTTC.